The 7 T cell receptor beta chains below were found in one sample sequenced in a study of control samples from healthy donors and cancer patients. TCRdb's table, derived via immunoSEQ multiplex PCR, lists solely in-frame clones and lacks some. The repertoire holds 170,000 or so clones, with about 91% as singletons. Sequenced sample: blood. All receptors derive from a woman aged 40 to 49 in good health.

This CDR3 reads CASSGQAYGYTF. Here the CDR3 DNA reads TGTGCCAGTAGTGGACAGGCCTATGGCTACACCTTC. This chain joins TRBV19 and TRBJ1-2; 7 bases agree with TRBD1. Germline V lookup: CDR1 LNHDA, CDR2 SQIVND (reference sequence). The CDR3 length is 12 residues. V lost 5 bases, J lost 4 bases, and 1 base stayed unmatched.

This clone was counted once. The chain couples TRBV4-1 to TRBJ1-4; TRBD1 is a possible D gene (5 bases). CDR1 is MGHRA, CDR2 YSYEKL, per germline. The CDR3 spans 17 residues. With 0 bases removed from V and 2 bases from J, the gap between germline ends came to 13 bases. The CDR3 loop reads CASSQDGGGMTNEKLFF. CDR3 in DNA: TGCGCCAGCAGCCAAGATGGGGGTGGTATGACTAATGAAAAACTGTTTTTT.

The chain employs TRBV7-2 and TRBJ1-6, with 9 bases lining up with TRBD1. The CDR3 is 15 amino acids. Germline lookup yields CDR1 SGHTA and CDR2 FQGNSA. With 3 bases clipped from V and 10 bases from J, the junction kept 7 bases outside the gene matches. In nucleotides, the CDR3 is TGTGCCAGCAGCTTTGGACAGGGGTTTCGGTCACCCCTCCACTTT. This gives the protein CASSFGQGFRSPLHF.

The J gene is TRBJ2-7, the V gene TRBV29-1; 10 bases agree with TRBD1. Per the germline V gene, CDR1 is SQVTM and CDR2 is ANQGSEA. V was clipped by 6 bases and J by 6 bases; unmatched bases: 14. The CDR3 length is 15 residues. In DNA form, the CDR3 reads TGCAGCGTCGCAAATCGGACAGGGGGTCGAACCGAGCAGTACTTC. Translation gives CSVANRTGGRTEQYF.

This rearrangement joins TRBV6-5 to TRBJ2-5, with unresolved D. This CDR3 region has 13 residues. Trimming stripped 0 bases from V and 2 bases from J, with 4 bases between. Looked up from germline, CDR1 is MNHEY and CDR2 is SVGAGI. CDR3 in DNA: TGTGCCAGCAGTTACTCGGGACAAGAGACCCAGTACTTC. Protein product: CASSYSGQETQYF.

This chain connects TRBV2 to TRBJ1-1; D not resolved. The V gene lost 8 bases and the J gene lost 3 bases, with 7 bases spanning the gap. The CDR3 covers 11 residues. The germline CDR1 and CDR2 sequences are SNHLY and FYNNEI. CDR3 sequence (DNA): TGTGCCAGCGGTAGGTACACTGAAGCTTTCTTT. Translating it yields CASGRYTEAFF.

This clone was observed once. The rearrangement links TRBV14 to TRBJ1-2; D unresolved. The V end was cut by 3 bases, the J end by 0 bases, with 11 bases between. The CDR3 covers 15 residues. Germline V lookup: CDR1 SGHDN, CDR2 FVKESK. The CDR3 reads CASSHLESPNYGYTF. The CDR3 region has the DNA TGTGCCAGCAGCCACTTGGAAAGTCCTAACTATGGCTACACCTTC.